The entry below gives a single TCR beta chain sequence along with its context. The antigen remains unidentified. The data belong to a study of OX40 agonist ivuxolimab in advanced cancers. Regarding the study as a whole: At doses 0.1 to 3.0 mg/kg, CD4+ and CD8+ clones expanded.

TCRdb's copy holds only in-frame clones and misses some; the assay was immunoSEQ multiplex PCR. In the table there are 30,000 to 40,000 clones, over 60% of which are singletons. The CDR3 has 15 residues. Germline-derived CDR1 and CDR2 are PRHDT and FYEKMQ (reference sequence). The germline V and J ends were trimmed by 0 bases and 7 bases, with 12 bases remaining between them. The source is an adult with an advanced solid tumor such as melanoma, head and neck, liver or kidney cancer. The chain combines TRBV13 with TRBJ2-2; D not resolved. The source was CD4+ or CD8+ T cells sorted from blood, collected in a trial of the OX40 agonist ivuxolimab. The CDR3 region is CASSLGEPLGGELFF. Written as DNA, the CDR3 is TGTGCCAGCAGCTTAGGCGAGCCTCTGGGCGGGGAGCTGTTTTTT.